The 30 T cell receptor beta chains presented below share a single source sample, sequenced in a study of CD8+CD57+ T cells in acquired aplastic anemia. CDR3 and TCR beta VDJ profiling relied on a genomic DNA template. TCRdb re-analysed the reads in MiXCR, keeping a single row per CDR3 protein. The table includes 350,000 to 450,000 distinct CDR3 sequences, 55% to 75% detected once. Sequences were obtained from sorted CD4+, CD8+, or CD8+CD57+ T cells (not recorded which) from PBMCs. These TCRs come from a human donor in good health, serving as a control.

The chain joins TRBV7-7 to TRBJ2-3, with 11 bases lining up with TRBD2. V gave up 4 bases and J gave up 3 bases; unmatched junction bases: 6. The CDR3 spans 16 residues. Germline CDR1 and CDR2: SSHAT and FNYEAQ (reference sequence). CDR3: CASSSRPSGGTDTQYF. DNA of the CDR3: TGTGCCAGCAGCTCCAGGCCTAGCGGGGGGACAGATACGCAGTATTTT.

A word on this clonotype: The DNA is omitted, as the CDR3 cannot be located on it reliably, and the CDR3 follows TCRdb's listing. The CDR3: CASSLDREAFFEQEQYF. The rearrangement joins TRBV7-2 to TRBJ2-7; the table's D call of TRBD1 was not tested on the DNA. Germline CDR1 SGHTA, CDR2 FQGNSA. The CDR3 contains 17 residues when both ends are counted.

There are many counts of this clonotype. The rearrangement uses TRBV6-2 or TRBV6-3 and TRBJ2-1, with a weak D call TRBD2 (5 bases). Germline CDR1 reads MNHEY; CDR2 reads SVGEGT. The CDR3 length is 12 residues. V lost 10 bases, J lost 5 bases, and 12 bases lay in between. CDR3 protein: CATGLEHNEQFF. The CDR3 bases are TGTGCCACAGGACTGGAACACAATGAGCAGTTCTTC.

About this clonotype itself: At one end, the junction sequence differs from germline, possibly due to a read error. V usage is TRBV10-1 and J usage is TRBJ1-1; 7 positions match TRBD1. Per the germline V gene, CDR1 is WNHNN and CDR2 is SYGVQD (reference sequence). The CDR3 has 14 residues. Here the CDR3 reads CASSKEGAGTEALF. CDR3 in DNA: TGCGCCAGCAGCAAGGAGGGGGCGGGCACTGAAGCTCTCTTT.

This clonotype has ten or more counts. The V call is TRBV20-1, the J call TRBJ2-2; D tentatively reads TRBD1 or TRBD2 (6 bases each). The CDR3 extends over 16 amino acids. The germline V gene encodes CDR1 DFQATT and CDR2 SNEGSKA (reference sequence). V lost 3 bases, J lost 4 bases, and 18 bases lay in between. The CDR3, as DNA: TGCAGTGCTAGGAATGGGGGGCGCTTAGGCACCGGGGAGCTGTTTTTT. Protein: CSARNGGRLGTGELFF.

This rearrangement joins TRBV11-2 to TRBJ1-5; TRBD1 matches at 8 bases. The CDR3 has 16 residues. Germline CDR1 and CDR2: SGHAT and FQNNGV. The CDR3 sequence is CDSTWTGKYSNQPQHF. The CDR3 DNA reads TGTGACAGTACCTGGACAGGGAAATATAGCAATCAGCCCCAGCATTTT. Variable domain in full (rest from reference TRBV11-2 and TRBJ1-5): EAGVAQSPRYKIIEKRQSVAFWCNPISGHATLYWYQQILGQGPKLLIQFQNNGVVDDSQLPKDRFSAERLKGVDSTLKIQPAKLEDSAVYLCDSTWTGKYSNQPQHFGDGTRLSIL.

Concerning this clonotype: The conserved final phenylalanine or tryptophan is absent from the CDR3, which likely points to a read error. The limits of the CDR3 on the DNA are not certain, so only TCRdb's listed CDR3 is given. This chain joins TRBV7-2 and TRBJ2-2; TRBD1 is taken as the D call from the table, unchecked against the DNA. Inclusive of both ends, the CDR3 amounts to 13 amino acids. The germline V gene encodes CDR1 SGHTA and CDR2 FQGNSA. CDR3 amino acids: CASSWTGSTDTQY.

This clonotype was seen repeatedly, ten times or more. The chain uses TRBV20-1 and TRBJ1-6, with D perhaps TRBD1 (5 bases). Trimming took 0 bases from V and 12 from J, leaving 15 bases between them. The germline gives CDR1 DFQATT, CDR2 SNEGSKA (reference sequence). This CDR3 is built from 14 residues. In DNA, the CDR3 is TGCAGTGCTAGAGAGTCCGGGGCCGGAGGACCCCTCCACTTT. Amino acids: CSARESGAGGPLHF.

V usage is TRBV20-1 and J usage is TRBJ1-1, with D maybe TRBD1 (6 bases). The germline V and J ends were trimmed by 3 bases and 6 bases, with 17 bases remaining between them. Germline CDR1 and CDR2: DFQATT and SNEGSKA (reference sequence). The CDR3 sequence is 14 residues long. Here the CDR3 DNA reads TGCAGTGCTAGGGATCTAGGGGGGCCCCCTGAAGCTTTCTTT. Translating it yields CSARDLGGPPEAFF.

As for this clonotype: A junction end diverges from the germline sequence, so it may reflect a read error. This rearrangement joins TRBV20-1 to TRBJ2-7, with 9 bases identical to TRBD2. Germline CDR1 DFQATT, CDR2 SNEGSKA (reference sequence). The CDR3 runs 15 residues. The CDR3 DNA is TGCGGTGCCCGCCTCGGGGTAGCGGGGGCCTACGAGCAGTACTTT. Protein product: CGARLGVAGAYEQYF.

The chain employs TRBV7-2 and TRBJ2-2; 9 bases map to TRBD1. Germline V gene data show CDR1 as SGHTA and CDR2 as FQGNSA. The CDR3 sequence is 14 residues long. The V and J ends lost 7 bases and 4 bases, in that order; junction bases with no gene match: 4. The CDR3 coding sequence is TGTGCCAGCACGACAGGGGGTGCCACCGGGGAGCTGTTTTTT. Its protein product is CASTTGGATGELFF.

This clonotype was counted at least ten times. The V and J genes are TRBV20-1 and TRBJ1-1; no clear D gene. There are 14 residues in the CDR3. The germline CDR1 and CDR2 sequences are DFQATT and SNEGSKA (reference sequence). With 1 base removed from V and 0 bases from J, the gap between germline ends came to 9 bases. CDR3 amino acids: CSARVGGMNTEAFF. The CDR3 DNA sequence: TGCAGTGCTAGAGTAGGAGGGATGAACACTGAAGCTTTCTTT.

In DNA, the CDR3 is TGCGCCAGCAGCTTGGTGGGGGTTAGCGGGAGAGCTGAAGCTTTCTTT. Protein product: CASSLVGVSGRAEAFF. V usage is TRBV5-1 and J usage is TRBJ1-1; perhaps TRBD1 as D (5 bases). There are 16 residues in the CDR3. Trimming cost V 0 bases and J 6 bases, with 18 bases left between them. Germline V gene lookup returns CDR1 SGHRS and CDR2 YFSETQ.

About this clonotype itself: The junction departs from the called germline gene at one end, perhaps through a read error. The chain recombines TRBV10-3 with TRBJ2-2, with a weak D call TRBD2 (5 bases). The CDR3 covers 14 residues. Germline CDR1 ENHRY, CDR2 SYGVKD. This CDR3 is CAISLVGMNSELFF. The CDR3 coding sequence is TGTGCCATCAGCCTAGTCGGGATGAACAGTGAGCTGTTCTTT.

The V gene is TRBV7-3, the J gene TRBJ1-2; no reliable D call. V lost 5 bases to trimming and J lost 5 bases, with 18 bases between them. CDR1 SGHTA and CDR2 FQGTGA come from the germline V gene. The CDR3 runs 15 residues. CDR3 loop: CASSLTGRAEYGYTF. The CDR3 coding sequence is TGTGCCAGCAGCCTTACCGGTCGGGCCGAGTATGGCTACACCTTC.

This chain's CDR3 is CSARTRQETQYF. The CDR3 region has the DNA TGCAGTGCTAGAACTAGGCAAGAGACCCAGTACTTC. V gene TRBV20-1 combines with J gene TRBJ2-5; possible D gene TRBD2, 5 bases. The V end was cut by 2 bases, the J end by 2 bases, with 6 bases between. Germline V gene data show CDR1 as DFQATT and CDR2 as SNEGSKA (reference sequence). The CDR3 consists of 12 residues.

Note on this clonotype: This could be a read error, since a much larger clone is one nucleotide away. CDR3 nucleotide sequence: TGTGCCAGCAGTTACCCGCCCGGACGGCTCAGAGGAAACACCATATATTTT. Encoded protein: CASSYPPGRLRGNTIYF. V and J are TRBV4-1 and TRBJ1-3; D is uncertain. The CDR3 has 17 residues. Looked up from germline, CDR1 is MGHRA and CDR2 is YSYEKL.

The J gene is TRBJ1-2, the V gene TRBV25-1; D is unresolved. This CDR3 comprises 14 residues. The germline V gene encodes CDR1 MGHDK and CDR2 SYGVNS. The ends were cut back, 4 bases at V and 2 bases at J, with 11 bases in the middle. In nucleotides, the CDR3 is TGTGCCAGCAGTGGAGGCGGCCGGAACTATGGCTACACCTTC. It specifies CASSGGGRNYGYTF.

This clonotype was detected ten times or more. The chain employs TRBV7-9 and TRBJ2-3; possible D gene TRBD2, 5 bases. Germline CDR1 is SEHNR and CDR2 is FQNEAQ (reference sequence). The germline V and J ends were trimmed by 0 bases and 5 bases, with 12 bases remaining between them. The CDR3 extends over 15 amino acids. Written as DNA, the CDR3 is TGTGCCAGCAGCTTAGCGACTACGGGTCGAGATACGCAGTATTTT. Translating gives CASSLATTGRDTQYF.

This clonotype was detected many times. V is TRBV9 and J is TRBJ1-6, with D possibly being TRBD1 (5 bases). Trimming took off 0 bases at V and 4 bases at J, with 11 bases between the two ends. Germline-derived CDR1 and CDR2 are SGDLS and YYNGEE. The CDR3 contains 16 residues. The CDR3 loop reads CASSVERGPYNSPLHF. The DNA for the CDR3 is TGTGCCAGCAGCGTAGAGAGGGGACCATATAATTCACCCCTCCACTTT.

About this clonotype itself: At one end the junction does not follow the germline gene, possibly because of a read error. V usage is TRBV19 and J usage is TRBJ2-7; D unresolved. Germline CDR1 and CDR2: LNHDA and SQIVND (reference sequence). The CDR3 runs to 14 residues. As DNA, the CDR3 is TGTGCCAGCAGGACCCTGACAAGCACCTACGAGCAGCACTTT. Its protein product is CASRTLTSTYEQHF.

DNA of the CDR3: TGTGCCATCAATTTAGGCTGGGGTGAAAAACTGTTTTTT. Protein: CAINLGWGEKLFF. The J gene is TRBJ1-4, the V gene TRBV6-5; D uncertain. V lost 10 bases to trimming and J lost 7 bases, with 16 bases between them. This CDR3 region has 13 residues. The germline V gene has CDR1 MNHEY and CDR2 SVGAGI.

This clonotype has just one count. This rearrangement joins TRBV29-1 to TRBJ1-4, with D perhaps matching TRBD1 (5 bases). Germline V gives CDR1 SQVTM, CDR2 ANQGSEA. This CDR3 region has 12 residues. Trimming pared 6 bases from V and 8 bases from J, leaving 13 bases between. The DNA of the CDR3 is TGCAGCGTAGACACGCAGGGCGAAAAACTGTTTTTT. Its protein is CSVDTQGEKLFF.

J is TRBJ1-2 and V is TRBV19; 8 positions match TRBD1. Germline CDR1 is LNHDA and CDR2 is SQIVND (reference sequence). The CDR3 extends over 14 amino acids. V lost 1 base, J lost 6 bases, and 4 bases stayed unmatched. This CDR3 is CASSIVGQAHGYTF. CDR3 sequence (DNA): TGTGCCAGTAGTATAGTGGGACAGGCGCATGGCTACACCTTC.

On this clonotype itself: It is likely a read error, because the conserved phenylalanine at the end of the CDR3 is missing. The limits of the CDR3 on the DNA are not certain, so only TCRdb's listed CDR3 is given. The chain is built from TRBV7-9 and TRBJ2-7. The CDR3 region is 11 residues in length, termini included. Germline loops: CDR1 SEHNR, CDR2 FQNEAQ (reference sequence). The CDR3 is CASSITYTEHL.

The chain couples TRBV7-2 to TRBJ1-1, with D possibly matching TRBD1 (5 bases). There are 16 residues in the CDR3. Trimming took off 4 bases at V and 11 bases at J, with 26 bases between the two ends. The germline CDR1 and CDR2 sequences are SGHTA and FQGNSA. The CDR3 DNA reads as TGTGCCAGCAGCTGGCAGTGGAGGGCAAGGGACCTTGAGGCTTTCTTT. This encodes CASSWQWRARDLEAFF.

A note on this clonotype: The conserved phenylalanine or tryptophan normally closing the CDR3 is absent here, so this likely arose from a read error. The DNA is omitted, as the CDR3 cannot be located on it reliably, and the CDR3 follows TCRdb's listing. The rearrangement links TRBV7-2 to TRBJ1-2. The CDR3 contains 12 residues when both ends are counted. From germline, CDR1 is SGHTA and CDR2 FQGNSA. CDR3 residues: CASVKRDYGDSI.

The chain carries TRBV25-1 and TRBJ1-1; possibly TRBD1 for D (5 bases). With 9 bases removed from V and 3 bases from J, the gap between germline ends came to 17 bases. There are 14 residues in the CDR3. Germline CDR1 reads MGHDK; CDR2 reads SYGVNS. CDR3 DNA sequence: TGTGCCAGTGCTGGGAGGGGAATGGACACTGAAGCTTTCTTT. Translation gives CASAGRGMDTEAFF.

A note on this clonotype: Germline is not matched at one junction end, which may reflect a read error. This chain joins TRBV5-1 and TRBJ1-1, with D tentatively TRBD1 (5 bases). This CDR3 has 13 residues. Germline V gene data show CDR1 as SGHRS and CDR2 as YFSETQ. CDR3 bases: TGTGCCAGCAGCGTAGACGGGACCGCTGAAGCTTTCTTT. Its translation: CASSVDGTAEAFF. Full variable domain (outside the CDR3, taken from reference TRBV5-1 and TRBJ1-1): KAGVTQTPRYLIKTRGQQVTLSCSPISGHRSVSWYQQTPGQGLQFLFEYFSETQRNKGNFPGRFSGRQFSNSRSEMNVSTLELGDSALYLCASSVDGTAEAFFGQGTRLTVV.

The sample holds many counts of this clonotype. The chain links TRBV6-1 to TRBJ1-1; 9 nucleotides match TRBD1. The length of the CDR3 is 13 residues. After removal of 7 bases from V and 10 bases from J, the junction contained 10 bases not matched to a gene. Per germline, CDR1 MNHNS and CDR2 SASEGT. CDR3: CASITTGGAGAFF. In nucleotides, the CDR3 is TGTGCCAGCATCACAACAGGGGGCGCCGGAGCTTTCTTT.